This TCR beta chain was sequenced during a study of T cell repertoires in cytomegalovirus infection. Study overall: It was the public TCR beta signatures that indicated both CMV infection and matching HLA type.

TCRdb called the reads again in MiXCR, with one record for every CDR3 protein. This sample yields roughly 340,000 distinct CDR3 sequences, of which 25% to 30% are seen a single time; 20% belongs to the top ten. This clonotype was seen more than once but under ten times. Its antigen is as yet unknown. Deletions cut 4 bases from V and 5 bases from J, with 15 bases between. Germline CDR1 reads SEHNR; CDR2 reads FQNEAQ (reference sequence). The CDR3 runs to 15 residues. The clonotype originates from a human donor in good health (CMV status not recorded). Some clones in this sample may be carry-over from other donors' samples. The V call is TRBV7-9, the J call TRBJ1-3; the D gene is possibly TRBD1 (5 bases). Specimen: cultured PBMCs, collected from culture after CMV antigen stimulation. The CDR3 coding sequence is TGTGCCAGCAGCTCAGCAGGGCAGATGAGAAACACCATATATTTT. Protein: CASSSAGQMRNTIYF.